This T cell receptor beta chain comes out of a study of long-term antiretroviral therapy in people with HIV. Study background: By about a decade, the earliest samples predate the 2015 immediate-ART recommendation.

Looked up from germline, CDR1 is KGHSH and CDR2 is LQKENI. The CDR3 is 14 residues long. Trimming left V 3 bases short and J 2 bases short, with 11 bases between. At the survey level, the v3.0 immunoSEQ assay was run. Method: immunoSEQ multiplex PCR; TCRdb's copy keeps in-frame clones and lacks some. The sample includes over 10,000 clones, about 88% of them seen just once. This TCR was sampled from a woman between 40 and 50 years old with HIV. The sample in question was unsorted PBMCs, obtained 2.1 years after starting antiretroviral therapy. J is TRBJ2-7 and V is TRBV18; D is undetermined. CDR3 DNA: TGTGCCAGCTCACCGAACTCGGACGCCTACGAGCAGTACTTC. Translated: CASSPNSDAYEQYF.